The next 10 T cell receptor beta chains were all read from a single sample in a study of CD8 T cells in Susac syndrome. Random hexamers were used to reverse transcribe an amount of roughly 0.5 to 1 ug RNA. MiXCR, run by TCRdb on the immunoSEQ multiplex PCR reads, gives a single entry per CDR3 protein. The sample contains about 180,000 distinct CDR3 sequences, 85% to 95% of which appear only once. The specimen was CD8+ T cells from PBMCs. The origin of the receptors is a human donor with multiple sclerosis.

V and J are TRBV7-6 and TRBJ2-7; D is unclear. Trimming shortened V by 3 bases and J by 5 bases, and 14 bases separated the two germline ends. Per germline, CDR1 SGHVS and CDR2 FNYEAQ. This CDR3 region has 14 residues. CDR3 bases: TGTGCCAGCAGCTTGACTGACCGACGCGACGAGCAGTACTTC. It is translated as CASSLTDRRDEQYF.

The V gene is TRBV6-1, the J gene TRBJ2-2; the match to TRBD1 covers 9 bases. CDR1 MNHNS and CDR2 SASEGT come from the germline V gene. After removal of 7 bases from V and 5 bases from J, the junction contained 5 bases not matched to a gene. The CDR3 is 14 amino acids. The CDR3 DNA is TGTGCCAGCAACTGGACAGGGGTGACCGGGGAGCTGTTTTTT. Its protein is CASNWTGVTGELFF.

The rearrangement uses TRBV12-3 or TRBV12-4 and TRBJ2-1; D unresolved. This CDR3 contains 13 residues. V was pared by 3 bases and J by 7 bases, with 10 bases between. CDR3 DNA: TGTGCCAGCAGTTTCTACCTCGTGAATGAGCAGTTCTTC. Protein: CASSFYLVNEQFF.

This chain uses TRBV29-1 with TRBJ2-2; TRBD2 is a possible D gene (7 bases). The CDR3 sequence is 14 residues long. Between the trimmed V and J ends, which lost 1 base and 6 bases, there was a span of 12 bases. The germline V gene has CDR1 SQVTM and CDR2 ANQGSEA. CDR3 bases: TGCAGCGTTGAAGGGGAGGGGGTGCCCGGGGAGCTGTTTTTT. Protein sequence: CSVEGEGVPGELFF.

This rearrangement joins TRBV27 to TRBJ2-7; no definite D call. Trimming left V 5 bases short and J 1 base short, with 15 bases between. CDR3 size: 15 residues. Germline V gives CDR1 MNHEY, CDR2 SMNVEV (reference sequence). DNA of the CDR3: TGTGCCAGCAGTCTTAGTGGTACCTGGTCCTACGAGCAGTACTTC. Protein product: CASSLSGTWSYEQYF.

The V and J genes are TRBV7-8 and TRBJ2-3; D is uncertain. Germline V gives CDR1 SGHVS, CDR2 FQNEAQ. Trimming removed 5 bases at V and 6 bases at J, with 9 bases between. The length of the CDR3 is 12 residues. CDR3 amino acids: CASSTDGDTQYF. The CDR3 bases are TGTGCCAGCAGCACAGATGGTGATACGCAGTATTTT.

The chain joins TRBV29-1 to TRBJ2-7, with D unclear. The CDR3 is made up of 14 amino acids. V shed 4 bases and J shed 0 bases, with 13 bases lying between them. Germline-derived CDR1 and CDR2 are SQVTM and ANQGSEA. The CDR3 DNA follows: TGCAGCGTTGTGTGGGCAGACGGCTCCTACGAGCAGTACTTC. As protein: CSVVWADGSYEQYF.

V gene TRBV27 combines with J gene TRBJ1-2; D is possibly TRBD1 (6 bases). The germline gives CDR1 MNHEY, CDR2 SMNVEV (reference sequence). This CDR3 spans 14 amino acids. V lost 0 bases and J 8 bases, leaving 13 bases between the germline ends. The DNA of the CDR3 is TGTGCCAGCAGTTTATCGACAGCCCAGGGGGGCTACACCTTC. Encoded protein: CASSLSTAQGGYTF.

The V gene is TRBV4-1, the J gene TRBJ2-1; D may be TRBD2 (6 bases). Germline CDR1 is MGHRA and CDR2 is YSYEKL. The CDR3 loop spans 15 amino acids. The germline V and J ends were trimmed by 4 bases and 4 bases, with 14 bases remaining between them. CDR3 sequence reads: CASSPLSGEYNEQFF. The CDR3 DNA reads as TGCGCCAGCAGCCCGCTTTCGGGAGAGTACAATGAGCAGTTCTTC.

J is TRBJ2-7 and V is TRBV14; D call uncertain. CDR3 length: 13 residues. V lost 1 base to trimming and J lost 5 bases, with 9 bases between them. The germline gives CDR1 SGHDN, CDR2 FVKESK. The DNA of the CDR3 is TGTGCCAGCAGCCAAGCAAGTTTAAACGAGCAGTACTTC. This codes for CASSQASLNEQYF.